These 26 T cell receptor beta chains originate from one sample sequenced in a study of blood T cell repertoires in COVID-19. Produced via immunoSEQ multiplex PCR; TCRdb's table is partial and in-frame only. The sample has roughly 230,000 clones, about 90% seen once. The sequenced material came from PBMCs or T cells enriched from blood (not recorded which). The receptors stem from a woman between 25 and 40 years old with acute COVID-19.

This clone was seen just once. DNA for the CDR3: TGTGCCAGTAGACGACAGGGGGCGGGCTATGGCTACACCTTC. Its protein is CASRRQGAGYGYTF. V is TRBV19 and J is TRBJ1-2; 10 bases are shared with TRBD1. V lost 6 bases to trimming and J lost 4 bases; unmatched junction nucleotides: 5. Germline V gene sequence: CDR1 LNHDA, CDR2 SQIVND (reference sequence). This CDR3 comprises 14 residues.

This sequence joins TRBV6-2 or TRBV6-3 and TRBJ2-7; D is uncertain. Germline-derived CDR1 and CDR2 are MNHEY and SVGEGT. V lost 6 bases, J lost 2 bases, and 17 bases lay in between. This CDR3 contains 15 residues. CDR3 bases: TGTGCCAGCAGCACCCTCCAGCTGACAACCTACGAGCAGTACTTC. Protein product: CASSTLQLTTYEQYF.

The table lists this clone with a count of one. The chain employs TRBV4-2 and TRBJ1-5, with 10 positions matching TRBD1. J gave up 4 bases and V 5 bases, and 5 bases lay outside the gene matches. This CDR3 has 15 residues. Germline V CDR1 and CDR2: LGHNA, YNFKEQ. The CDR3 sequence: CASSSGQGDNQPQHF. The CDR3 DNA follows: TGTGCCAGCAGCTCAGGACAGGGGGATAATCAGCCCCAGCATTTT.

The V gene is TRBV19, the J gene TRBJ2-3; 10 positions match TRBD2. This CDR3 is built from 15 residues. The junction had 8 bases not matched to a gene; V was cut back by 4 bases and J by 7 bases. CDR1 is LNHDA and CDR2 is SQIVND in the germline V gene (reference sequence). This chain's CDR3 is CASSTLAGGMYTQYF. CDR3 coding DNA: TGTGCCAGTAGTACCTTAGCGGGGGGTATGTATACGCAGTATTTT.

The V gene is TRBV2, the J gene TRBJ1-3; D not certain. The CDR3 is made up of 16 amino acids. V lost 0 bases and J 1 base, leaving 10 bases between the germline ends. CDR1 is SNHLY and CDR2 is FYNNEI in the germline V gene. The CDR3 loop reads CASSEAPPGSGNTIYF. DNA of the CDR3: TGTGCCAGCAGTGAAGCCCCCCCCGGGTCTGGAAACACCATATATTTT. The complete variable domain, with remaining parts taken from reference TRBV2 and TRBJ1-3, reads EPEVTQTPSHQVTQMGQEVILRCVPISNHLYFYWYRQILGQKVEFLVSFYNNEISEKSEIFDDQFSVERPDGSNFTLKIRSTKLEDSAMYFCASSEAPPGSGNTIYFGEGSWLTVV.

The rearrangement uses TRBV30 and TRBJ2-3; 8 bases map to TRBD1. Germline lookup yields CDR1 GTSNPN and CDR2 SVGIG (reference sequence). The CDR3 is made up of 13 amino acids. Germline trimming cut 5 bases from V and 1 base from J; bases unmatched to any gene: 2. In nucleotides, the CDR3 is TGTGCCTGGGAGACAGGGGGCACAGATACGCAGTATTTT. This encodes CAWETGGTDTQYF.

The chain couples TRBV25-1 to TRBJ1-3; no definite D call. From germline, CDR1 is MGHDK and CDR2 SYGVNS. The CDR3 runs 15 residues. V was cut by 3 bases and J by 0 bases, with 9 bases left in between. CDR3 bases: TGTGCCAGCAGTGACGCGCTTAACTCTGGAAACACCATATATTTT. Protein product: CASSDALNSGNTIYF.

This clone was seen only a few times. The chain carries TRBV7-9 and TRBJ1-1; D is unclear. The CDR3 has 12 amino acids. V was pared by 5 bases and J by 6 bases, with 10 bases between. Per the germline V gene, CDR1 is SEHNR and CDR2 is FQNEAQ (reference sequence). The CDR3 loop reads CASSKDRAEAFF. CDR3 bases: TGTGCCAGCAGCAAGGATCGGGCTGAAGCTTTCTTT.

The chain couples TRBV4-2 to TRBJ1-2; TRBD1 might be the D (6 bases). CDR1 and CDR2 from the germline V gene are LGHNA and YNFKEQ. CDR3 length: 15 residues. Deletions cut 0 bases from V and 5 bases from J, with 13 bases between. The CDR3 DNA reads TGTGCCAGCAGCCAAGATCCAGGGACAAGGTATGGCTACACCTTC. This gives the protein CASSQDPGTRYGYTF.

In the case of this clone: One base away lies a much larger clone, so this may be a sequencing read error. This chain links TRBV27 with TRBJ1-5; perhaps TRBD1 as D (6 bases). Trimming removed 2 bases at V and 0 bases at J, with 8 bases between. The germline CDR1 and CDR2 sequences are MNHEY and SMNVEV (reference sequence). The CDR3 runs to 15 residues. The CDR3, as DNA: TGTGCCAGCAGTTTAGGGACACATAGCAATCAGCCCCAGCATTTT. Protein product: CASSLGTHSNQPQHF.

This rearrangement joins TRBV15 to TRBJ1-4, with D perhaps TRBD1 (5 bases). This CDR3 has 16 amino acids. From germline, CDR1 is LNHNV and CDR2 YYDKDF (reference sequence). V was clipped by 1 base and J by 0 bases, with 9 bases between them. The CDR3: CATSRGQPATNEKLFF. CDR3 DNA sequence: TGTGCCACCAGCAGAGGACAGCCCGCAACTAATGAAAAACTGTTTTTT.

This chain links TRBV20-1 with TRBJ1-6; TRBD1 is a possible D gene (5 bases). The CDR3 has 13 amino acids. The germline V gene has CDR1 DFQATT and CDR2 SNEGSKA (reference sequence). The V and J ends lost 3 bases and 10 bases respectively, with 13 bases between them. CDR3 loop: CSASRQGSSPLHF. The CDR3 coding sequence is TGCAGTGCTAGTAGGCAGGGCAGCTCACCCCTCCACTTT.

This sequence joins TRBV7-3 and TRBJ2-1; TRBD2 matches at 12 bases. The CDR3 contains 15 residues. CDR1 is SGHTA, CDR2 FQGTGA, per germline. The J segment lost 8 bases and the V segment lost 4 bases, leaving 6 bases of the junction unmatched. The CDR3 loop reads CASSSSGGAADEQFF. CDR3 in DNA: TGTGCCAGCAGCTCTAGCGGGGGGGCCGCAGATGAGCAGTTCTTC.

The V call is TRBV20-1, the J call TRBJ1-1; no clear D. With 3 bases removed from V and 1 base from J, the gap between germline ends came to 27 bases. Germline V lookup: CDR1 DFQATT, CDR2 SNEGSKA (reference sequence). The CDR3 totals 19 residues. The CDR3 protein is CSASSVRRLSFLENTEAFF. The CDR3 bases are TGCAGTGCTAGTAGTGTTCGTCGACTCTCCTTTTTAGAGAACACTGAAGCTTTCTTT.

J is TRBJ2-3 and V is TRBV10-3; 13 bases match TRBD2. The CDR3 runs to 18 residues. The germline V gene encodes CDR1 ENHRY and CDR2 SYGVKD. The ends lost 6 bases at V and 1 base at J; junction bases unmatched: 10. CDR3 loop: CAIRRTGTSGARTDTQYF. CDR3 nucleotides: TGTGCCATCAGGCGGACCGGGACTAGCGGGGCCCGCACAGATACGCAGTATTTT.

CDR3 DNA: TGTGCCAGCAGCTTAGCCTTGACAGGGGTACGTGGCTACACCTTC. It is translated as CASSLALTGVRGYTF. V and J are TRBV7-2 and TRBJ1-2, with TRBD1 matching 8 bases. CDR1 is SGHTA and CDR2 is FQGNSA in the germline V gene. The junction had 7 bases not matched to a gene; V was cut back by 0 bases and J by 7 bases. This CDR3 region has 15 residues.

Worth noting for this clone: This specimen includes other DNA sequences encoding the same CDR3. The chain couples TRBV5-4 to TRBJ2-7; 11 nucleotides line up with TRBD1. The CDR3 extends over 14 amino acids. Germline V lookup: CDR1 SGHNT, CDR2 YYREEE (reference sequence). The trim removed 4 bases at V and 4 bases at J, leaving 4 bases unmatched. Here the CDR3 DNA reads TGTGCCAGCAGCCGGACAGGGGGCTCATACGAGCAGTACTTC. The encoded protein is CASSRTGGSYEQYF.

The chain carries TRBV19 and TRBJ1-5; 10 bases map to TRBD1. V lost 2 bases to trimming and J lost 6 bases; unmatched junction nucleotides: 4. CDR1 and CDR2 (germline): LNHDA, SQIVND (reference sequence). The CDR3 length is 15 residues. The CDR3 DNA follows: TGTGCCAGTAGTATAAGTGGACAGGGGGGTCAGCCCCAGCATTTT. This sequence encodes CASSISGQGGQPQHF.

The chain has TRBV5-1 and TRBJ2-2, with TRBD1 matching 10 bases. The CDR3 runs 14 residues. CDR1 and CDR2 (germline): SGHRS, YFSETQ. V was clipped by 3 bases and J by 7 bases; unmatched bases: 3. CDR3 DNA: TGCGCCAGCAGCTGGGGACAGGGGTTCGGGGAGCTGTTTTTT. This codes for CASSWGQGFGELFF.

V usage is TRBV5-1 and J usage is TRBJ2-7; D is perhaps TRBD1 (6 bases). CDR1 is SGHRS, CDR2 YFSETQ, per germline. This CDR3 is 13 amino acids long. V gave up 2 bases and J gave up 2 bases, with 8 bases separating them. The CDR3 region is CASSFGTTYEQYF. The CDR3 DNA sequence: TGCGCCAGCAGCTTTGGGACAACCTACGAGCAGTACTTC.

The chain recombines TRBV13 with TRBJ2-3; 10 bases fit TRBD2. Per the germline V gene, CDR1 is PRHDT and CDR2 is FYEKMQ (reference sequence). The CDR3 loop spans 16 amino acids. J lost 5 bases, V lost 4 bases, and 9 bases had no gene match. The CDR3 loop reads CASSSLIAGGGDTQYF. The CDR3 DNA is TGTGCCAGCAGCTCCCTCATAGCGGGGGGAGGAGATACGCAGTATTTT.

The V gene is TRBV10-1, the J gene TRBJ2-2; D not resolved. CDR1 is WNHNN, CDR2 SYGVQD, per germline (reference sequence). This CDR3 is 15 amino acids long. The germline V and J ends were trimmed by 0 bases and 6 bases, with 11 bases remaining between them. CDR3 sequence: CASSESNPPAGELFF. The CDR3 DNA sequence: TGCGCCAGCAGTGAGTCGAACCCCCCAGCCGGGGAGCTGTTTTTT.

The CDR3 DNA follows: TGTGCCAGCAGTGAGCCCCTGGGGGGGGCGGGGTACAATGAGCAGTTCTTC. This sequence encodes CASSEPLGGAGYNEQFF. V and J are TRBV2 and TRBJ2-1, with D perhaps TRBD2 (7 bases). The CDR3 has 17 amino acids. Germline loops: CDR1 SNHLY, CDR2 FYNNEI. Trimming removed 3 bases at V and 4 bases at J, with 19 bases between. The full variable domain, completed using reference TRBV2 and TRBJ2-1, is EPEVTQTPSHQVTQMGQEVILRCVPISNHLYFYWYRQILGQKVEFLVSFYNNEISEKSEIFDDQFSVERPDGSNFTLKIRSTKLEDSAMYFCASSEPLGGAGYNEQFFGPGTRLTVL.

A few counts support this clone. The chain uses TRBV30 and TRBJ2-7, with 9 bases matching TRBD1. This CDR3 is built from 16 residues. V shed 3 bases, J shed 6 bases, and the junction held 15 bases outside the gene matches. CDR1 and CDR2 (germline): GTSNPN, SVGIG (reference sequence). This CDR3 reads CAWSPPWTGELSEQYF. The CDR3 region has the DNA TGTGCCTGGAGCCCACCCTGGACAGGGGAACTCTCCGAGCAGTACTTC.

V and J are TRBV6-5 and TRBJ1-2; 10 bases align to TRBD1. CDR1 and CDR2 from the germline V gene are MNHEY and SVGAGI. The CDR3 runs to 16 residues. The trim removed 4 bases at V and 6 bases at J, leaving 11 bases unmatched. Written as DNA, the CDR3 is TGTGCCAGCAGTTGGAGCGAGGGACAGGGGTCGGATGGCTACACCTTC. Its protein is CASSWSEGQGSDGYTF.

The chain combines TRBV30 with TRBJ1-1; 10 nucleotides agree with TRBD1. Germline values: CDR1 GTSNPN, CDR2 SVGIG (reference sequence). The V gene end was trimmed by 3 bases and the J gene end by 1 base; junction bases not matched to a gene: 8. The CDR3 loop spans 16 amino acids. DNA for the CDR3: TGTGCCTGGAGGGGGACAGGGGCCTCCAAGAACACTGAAGCTTTCTTT. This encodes CAWRGTGASKNTEAFF.